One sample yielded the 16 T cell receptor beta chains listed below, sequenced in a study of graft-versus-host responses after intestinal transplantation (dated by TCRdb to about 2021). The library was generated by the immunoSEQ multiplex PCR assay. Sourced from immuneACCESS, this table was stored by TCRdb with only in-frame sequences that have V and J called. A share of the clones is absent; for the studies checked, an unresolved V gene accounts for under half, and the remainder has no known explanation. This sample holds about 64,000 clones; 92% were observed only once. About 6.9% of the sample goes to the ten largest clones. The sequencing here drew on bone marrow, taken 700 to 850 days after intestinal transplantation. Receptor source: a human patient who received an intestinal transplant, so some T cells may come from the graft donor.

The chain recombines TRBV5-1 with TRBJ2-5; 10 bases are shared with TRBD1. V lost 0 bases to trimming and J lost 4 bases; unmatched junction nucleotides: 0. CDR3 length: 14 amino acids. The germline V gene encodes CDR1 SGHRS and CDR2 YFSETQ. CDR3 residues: CASSLGQGAETQYF. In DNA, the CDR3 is TGCGCCAGCAGCTTGGGACAGGGGGCAGAGACCCAGTACTTC.

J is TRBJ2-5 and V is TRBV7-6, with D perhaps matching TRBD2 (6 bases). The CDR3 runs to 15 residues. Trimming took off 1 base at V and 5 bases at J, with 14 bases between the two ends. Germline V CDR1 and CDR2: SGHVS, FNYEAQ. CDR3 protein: CASSLGGLSRETQYF. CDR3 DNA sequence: TGTGCCAGCAGCTTAGGCGGACTAAGCCGGGAGACCCAGTACTTC.

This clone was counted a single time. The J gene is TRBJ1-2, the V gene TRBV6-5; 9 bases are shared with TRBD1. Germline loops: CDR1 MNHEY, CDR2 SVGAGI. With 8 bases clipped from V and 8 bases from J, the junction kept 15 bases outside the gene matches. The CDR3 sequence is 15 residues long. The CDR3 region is CASYHRGQGLGGYTF. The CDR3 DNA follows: TGTGCCAGCTACCACCGGGGACAGGGCTTAGGCGGCTACACCTTC.

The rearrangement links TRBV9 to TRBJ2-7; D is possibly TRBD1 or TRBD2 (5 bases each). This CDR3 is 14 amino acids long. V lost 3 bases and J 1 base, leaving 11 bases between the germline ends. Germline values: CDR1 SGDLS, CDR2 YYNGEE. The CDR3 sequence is CASSAGTTSYEQYF. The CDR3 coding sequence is TGTGCCAGCAGCGCCGGGACCACTTCCTACGAGCAGTACTTC.

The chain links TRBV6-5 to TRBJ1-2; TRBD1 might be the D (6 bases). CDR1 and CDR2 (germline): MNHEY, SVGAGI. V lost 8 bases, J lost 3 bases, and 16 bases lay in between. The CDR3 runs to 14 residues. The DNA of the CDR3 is TGTGCCAGCCGGGGGGCCAGCACGTACTATGGCTACACCTTC. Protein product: CASRGASTYYGYTF.

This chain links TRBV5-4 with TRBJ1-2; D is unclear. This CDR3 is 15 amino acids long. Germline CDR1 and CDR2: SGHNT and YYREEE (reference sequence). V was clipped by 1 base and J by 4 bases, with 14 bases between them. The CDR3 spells CASSLKGQPPYGYTF. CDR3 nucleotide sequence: TGTGCCAGCAGCTTGAAAGGGCAGCCCCCCTATGGCTACACCTTC.

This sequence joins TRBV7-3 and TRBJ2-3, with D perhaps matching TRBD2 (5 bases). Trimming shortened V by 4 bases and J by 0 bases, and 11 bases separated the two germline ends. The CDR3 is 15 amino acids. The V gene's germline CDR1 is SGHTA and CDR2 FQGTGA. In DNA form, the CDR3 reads TGTGCCAGCAGCTACGGGATTCCTAGCACAGATACGCAGTATTTT. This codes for CASSYGIPSTDTQYF.

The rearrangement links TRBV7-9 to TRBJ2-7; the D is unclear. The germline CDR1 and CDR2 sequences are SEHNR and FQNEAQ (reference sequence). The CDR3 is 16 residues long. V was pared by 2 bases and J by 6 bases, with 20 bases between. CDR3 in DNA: TGTGCCAGCAGCTTAATTTTCAACAACCCTCCAGCCGAGCAGTACTTC. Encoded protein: CASSLIFNNPPAEQYF.

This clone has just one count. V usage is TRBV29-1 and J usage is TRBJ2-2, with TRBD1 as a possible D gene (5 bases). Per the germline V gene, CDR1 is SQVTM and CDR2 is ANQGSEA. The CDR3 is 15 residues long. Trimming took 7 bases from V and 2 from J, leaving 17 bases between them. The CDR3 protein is CSAGAAFSNTGELFF. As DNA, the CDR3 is TGCAGCGCTGGGGCAGCATTTTCTAACACCGGGGAGCTGTTTTTT.

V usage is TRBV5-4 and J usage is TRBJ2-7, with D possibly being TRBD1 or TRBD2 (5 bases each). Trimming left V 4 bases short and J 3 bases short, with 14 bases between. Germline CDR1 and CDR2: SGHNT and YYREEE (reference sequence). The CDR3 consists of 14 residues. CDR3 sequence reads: CASSTGRVVYEQYF. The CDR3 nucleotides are TGTGCCAGCAGCACGGGACGGGTCGTCTACGAGCAGTACTTC.

CDR3 sequence: CSVEDPTYPEAFF. The CDR3 bases are TGCAGCGTTGAAGATCCCACTTACCCTGAAGCTTTCTTT. The rearrangement links TRBV29-1 to TRBJ1-1, with no clear D. The ends were cut back, 0 bases at V and 6 bases at J, with 11 bases in the middle. This CDR3 spans 13 amino acids. Germline values: CDR1 SQVTM, CDR2 ANQGSEA. Full variable domain (remainder filled in from reference TRBV29-1 and TRBJ1-1): SAVISQKPSRDICQRGTSLTIQCQVDSQVTMMFWYRQQPGQSLTLIATANQGSEATYESGFVIDKFPISRPNLTFSTLTVSNMSPEDSSIYLCSVEDPTYPEAFFGQGTRLTVV.

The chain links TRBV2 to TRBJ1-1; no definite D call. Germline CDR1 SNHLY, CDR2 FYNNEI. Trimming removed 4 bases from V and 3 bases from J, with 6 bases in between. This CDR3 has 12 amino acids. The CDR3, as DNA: TGTGCCAGCAGTGTTGGGGACACTGAAGCTTTCTTT. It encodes CASSVGDTEAFF.

The CDR3 loop reads CASSKLPSPEQYF. In nucleotides, the CDR3 is TGTGCCAGCAGCAAGTTACCGAGTCCCGAGCAGTACTTC. The chain carries TRBV7-9 and TRBJ2-7; D unresolved. Germline V gives CDR1 SEHNR, CDR2 FQNEAQ (reference sequence). V lost 5 bases and J lost 6, with 14 bases in between. The CDR3 has 13 amino acids.

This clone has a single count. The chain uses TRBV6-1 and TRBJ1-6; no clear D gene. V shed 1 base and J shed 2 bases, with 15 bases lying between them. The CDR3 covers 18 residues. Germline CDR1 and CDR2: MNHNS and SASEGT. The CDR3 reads CASSEGQSWVAYNSPLHF. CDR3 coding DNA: TGTGCCAGCAGTGAAGGGCAGTCGTGGGTCGCCTATAATTCACCCCTCCACTTT.

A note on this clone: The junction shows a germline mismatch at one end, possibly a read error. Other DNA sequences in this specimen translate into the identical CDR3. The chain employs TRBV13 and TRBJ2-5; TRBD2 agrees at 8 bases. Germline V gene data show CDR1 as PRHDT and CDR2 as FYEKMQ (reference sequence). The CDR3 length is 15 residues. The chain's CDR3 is CASSLSSGPQETQYF. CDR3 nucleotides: TGTGCTAGCAGCTTATCTAGCGGGCCCCAAGAGACCCAGTACTTC.

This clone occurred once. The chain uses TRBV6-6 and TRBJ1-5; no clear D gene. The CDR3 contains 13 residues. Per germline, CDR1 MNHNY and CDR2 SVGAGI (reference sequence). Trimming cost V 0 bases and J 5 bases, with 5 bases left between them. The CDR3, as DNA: TGTGCCAGCAGTTACTCGAGGCATCAGCCCCAGCATTTT. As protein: CASSYSRHQPQHF.